Each of the 4 T cell receptor beta chains below was sequenced from the same sample in a study of shared clonotypes between healthy human individuals. Assay used: immunoSEQ multiplex PCR; TCRdb lists only in-frame clones, some missing. The sample has roughly 2.2 million clones; 85% to 95% are singletons. The sequenced sample consisted of naive CD4+ T cells from PBMCs. The subset denotes: CD45RA+ positively selected. The receptors originated from a man aged 18-30 years in good health. Some clones in this sample may be carry-over from other donors' samples.

This chain joins TRBV7-3 and TRBJ2-5, with D uncertain. The CDR3 runs to 13 residues. Germline V gene lookup returns CDR1 SGHTA and CDR2 FQGTGA. The ends were cut back, 5 bases at V and 6 bases at J, with 13 bases in the middle. CDR3 nucleotides: TGTGCCAGCAGCCCGACGGTTGGGAAGACCCAGTACTTC. Translated: CASSPTVGKTQYF.

The genes are TRBV28 and TRBJ2-1, with TRBD2 as a possible D gene (7 bases). The ends were cut back, 8 bases at V and 6 bases at J, with 20 bases in the middle. Germline V gives CDR1 MDHEN, CDR2 SYDVKM. There are 15 residues in the CDR3. The CDR3 coding sequence is TGTGCCAGCCCCCCTAGGGGGGGGCTCAGCAATGAGCAGTTCTTC. As protein: CASPPRGGLSNEQFF. The variable domain in full, completed from reference TRBV28 and TRBJ2-1, reads DVKVTQSSRYLVKRTGEKVFLECVQDMDHENMFWYRQDPGLGLRLIYFSYDVKMKEKGDIPEGYSVSREKKERFSLILESASTNQTSMYLCASPPRGGLSNEQFFGPGTRLTVL.

Notes on this clone: Different DNA sequences within this sample yield the same CDR3. The chain has TRBV6-6 and TRBJ2-6; D remains ambiguous. The CDR3 loop spans 14 amino acids. CDR1 MNHNY and CDR2 SVGAGI come from the germline V gene (reference sequence). Trimming stripped 2 bases from V and 0 bases from J, with 2 bases between. The CDR3 reads CASSYLSGANVLTF. In DNA, the CDR3 is TGTGCCAGCAGTTACCTCTCTGGGGCCAACGTCCTGACTTTC.

The rearrangement joins TRBV6-5 to TRBJ2-7; 11 bases fit TRBD1. With 3 bases clipped from V and 7 bases from J, the junction kept 8 bases outside the gene matches. Germline assignment: CDR1 MNHEY and CDR2 SVGAGI. CDR3 length: 15 residues. The CDR3 nucleotides read TGTGCCAGCAGTTATTTGGGGACAGGGGGTCAGGAGCAGTACTTC. Its protein is CASSYLGTGGQEQYF.